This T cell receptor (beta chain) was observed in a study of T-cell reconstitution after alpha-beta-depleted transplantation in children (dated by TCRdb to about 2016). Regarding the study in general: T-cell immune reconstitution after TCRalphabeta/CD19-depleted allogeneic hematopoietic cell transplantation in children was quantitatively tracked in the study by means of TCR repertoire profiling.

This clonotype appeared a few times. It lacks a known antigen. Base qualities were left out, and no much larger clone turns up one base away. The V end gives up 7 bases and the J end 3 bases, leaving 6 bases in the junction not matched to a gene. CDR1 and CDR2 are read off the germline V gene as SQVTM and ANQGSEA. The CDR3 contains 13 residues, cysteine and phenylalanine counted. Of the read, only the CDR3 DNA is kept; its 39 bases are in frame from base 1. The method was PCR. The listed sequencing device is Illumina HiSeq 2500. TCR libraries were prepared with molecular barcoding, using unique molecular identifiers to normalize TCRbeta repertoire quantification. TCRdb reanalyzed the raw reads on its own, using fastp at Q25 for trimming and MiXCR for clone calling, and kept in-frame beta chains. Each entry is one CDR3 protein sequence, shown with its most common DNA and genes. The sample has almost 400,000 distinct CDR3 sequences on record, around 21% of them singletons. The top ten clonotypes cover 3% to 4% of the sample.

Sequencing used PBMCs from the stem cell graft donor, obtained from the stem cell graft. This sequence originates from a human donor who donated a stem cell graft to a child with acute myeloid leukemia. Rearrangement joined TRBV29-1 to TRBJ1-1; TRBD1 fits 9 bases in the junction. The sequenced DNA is TGCAGCGCTGCCGGGACAGGGCACACTGAAGCTTTCTTT. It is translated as CSAAGTGHTEAFF.